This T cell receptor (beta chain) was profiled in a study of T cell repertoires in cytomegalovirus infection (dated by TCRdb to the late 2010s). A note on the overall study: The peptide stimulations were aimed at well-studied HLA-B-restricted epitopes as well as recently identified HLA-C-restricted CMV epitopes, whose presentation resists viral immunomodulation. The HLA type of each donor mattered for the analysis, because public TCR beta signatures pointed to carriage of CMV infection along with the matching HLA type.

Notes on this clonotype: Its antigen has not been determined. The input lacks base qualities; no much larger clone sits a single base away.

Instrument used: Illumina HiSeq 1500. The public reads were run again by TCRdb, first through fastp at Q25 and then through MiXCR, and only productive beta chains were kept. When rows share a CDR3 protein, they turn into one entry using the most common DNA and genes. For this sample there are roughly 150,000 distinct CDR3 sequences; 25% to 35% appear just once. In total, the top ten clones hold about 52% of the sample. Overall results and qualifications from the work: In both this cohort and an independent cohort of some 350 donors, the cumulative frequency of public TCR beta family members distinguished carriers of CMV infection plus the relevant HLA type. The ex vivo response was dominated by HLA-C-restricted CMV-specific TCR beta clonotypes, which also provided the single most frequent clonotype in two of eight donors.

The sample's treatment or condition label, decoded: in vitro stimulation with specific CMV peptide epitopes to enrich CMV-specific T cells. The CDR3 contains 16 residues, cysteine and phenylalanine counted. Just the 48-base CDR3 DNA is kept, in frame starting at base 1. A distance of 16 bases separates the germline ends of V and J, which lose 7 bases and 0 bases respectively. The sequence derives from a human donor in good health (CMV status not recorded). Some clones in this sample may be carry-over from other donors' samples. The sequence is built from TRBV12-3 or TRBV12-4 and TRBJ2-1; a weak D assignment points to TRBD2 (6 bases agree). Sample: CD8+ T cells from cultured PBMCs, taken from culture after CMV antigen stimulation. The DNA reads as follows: TGTGCCAGCATCGATCGCGGGACGAACTCCTACAATGAGCAGTTCTTC. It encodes CASIDRGTNSYNEQFF.